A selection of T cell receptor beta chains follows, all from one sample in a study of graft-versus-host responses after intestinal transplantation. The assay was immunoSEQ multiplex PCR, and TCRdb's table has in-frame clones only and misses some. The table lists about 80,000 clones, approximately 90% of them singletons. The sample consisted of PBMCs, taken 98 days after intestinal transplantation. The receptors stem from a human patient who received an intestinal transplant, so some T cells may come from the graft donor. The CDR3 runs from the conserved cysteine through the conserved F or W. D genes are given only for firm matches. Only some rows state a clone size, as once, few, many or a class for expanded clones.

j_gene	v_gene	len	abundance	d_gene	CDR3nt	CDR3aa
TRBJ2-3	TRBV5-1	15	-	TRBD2	TGCGCCAGCAGCCGGACTAGCGGACTCACAGATACGCAGTATTTT	CASSRTSGLTDTQYF
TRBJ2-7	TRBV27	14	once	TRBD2	TGTGCCAGCAGTTTGATAGCGGGAGATTACGAGCAGTACTTC	CASSLIAGDYEQYF
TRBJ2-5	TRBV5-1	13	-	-	TGCGCCAGCAGCTGGAGGGGGCAAGAGACCCAGTACTTC	CASSWRGQETQYF
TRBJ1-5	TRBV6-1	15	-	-	TGTGCCAGCAGTGAACCGGCAGGGTCTAGTCAGCCCCAGCATTTT	CASSEPAGSSQPQHF
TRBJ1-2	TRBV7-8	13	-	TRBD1	TGTGCCAGCAGCCCCCAGGGGGTGTGGGGCTACACCTTC	CASSPQGVWGYTF
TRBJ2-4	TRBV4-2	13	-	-	TGTGCCAGCAGCCAAGGGCAGAAAAACATTCAGTACTTC	CASSQGQKNIQYF
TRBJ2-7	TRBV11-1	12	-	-	TGTGCCAGCAGCCCGGACCGCTACGAGCAGTACTTC	CASSPDRYEQYF
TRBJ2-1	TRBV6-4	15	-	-	TGTGCCAGCAGTGGGACATCGGCGGAGTTCGATGAGCAGTTCTTC	CASSGTSAEFDEQFF
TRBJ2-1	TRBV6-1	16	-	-	TGTGCCAGCAGAGAAAGTCCTATGAGCTCCTACAATGAGCAGTTCTTC	CASRESPMSSYNEQFF
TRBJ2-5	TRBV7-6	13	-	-	TGTGCCAGCAGCCCCGGGACATTGGAGACCCAGTACTTC	CASSPGTLETQYF
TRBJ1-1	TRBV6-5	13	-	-	TGTGCCAGCGGACGTCGCGAGAACACTGAAGCTTTCTTT	CASGRRENTEAFF
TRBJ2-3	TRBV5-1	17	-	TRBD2	TGCGCCAGCAGCTTCGGGACTCGGGGGGAGGGCACAGATACGCAGTATTTT	CASSFGTRGEGTDTQYF
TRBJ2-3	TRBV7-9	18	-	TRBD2	TGTGCCAGCAGCTCCAACCTTCGAGCGGGAGGGCCCTCGGATACGCAGTATTTT	CASSSNLRAGGPSDTQYF
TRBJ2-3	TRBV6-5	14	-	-	TGTGCCAGCAGTCGGACAATTTCCACAGATACGCAGTATTTT	CASSRTISTDTQYF
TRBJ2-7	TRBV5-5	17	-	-	TGTGCCAGCAGCTTGGAAGTAGCAAGCGACCTCTCGTCCGAGCAGTACTTC	CASSLEVASDLSSEQYF
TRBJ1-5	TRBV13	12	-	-	TGTGCCAGCAGCTTCGAAAATCAGCCCCAGCATTTT	CASSFENQPQHF
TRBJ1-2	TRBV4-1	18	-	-	TGCGCCAGCAGCCAAGATTTGAATGGTCCAGGAGTGGACTATGGCTACACCTTC	CASSQDLNGPGVDYGYTF
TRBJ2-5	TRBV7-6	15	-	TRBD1	TGTGCCAGCAGCTTAAGAGGGGGCAGGGGAGAGACCCAGTACTTC	CASSLRGGRGETQYF
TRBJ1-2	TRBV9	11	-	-	TGTGCCAGCAGCGTAGCTCAACAGATACACTTC	CASSVAQQIHF
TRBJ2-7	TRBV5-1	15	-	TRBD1	TGCGCCAGCAGCTTGGATCAGGGGGCTGGGTACGAGCAGTACTTC	CASSLDQGAGYEQYF
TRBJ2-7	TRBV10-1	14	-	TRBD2	TGCGCCAGCAAATTCCGGACTAGCGGCTACGAGCAGTACTTC	CASKFRTSGYEQYF
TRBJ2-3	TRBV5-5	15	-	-	TGTGCCAGCAGCTTGGAAAGGGCGGCACGAAATACGCAGTATTTT	CASSLERAARNTQYF
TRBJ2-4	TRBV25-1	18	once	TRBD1	TGTGCCAGCAGTGAATCTTGGGGGACAGGGGTAGCCAAAAACATTCAGTACTTC	CASSESWGTGVAKNIQYF
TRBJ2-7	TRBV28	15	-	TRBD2	TGTGCCAGCAGCGTTTCAGCGGGAGCTGGCTACGAGCAGTACTTC	CASSVSAGAGYEQYF
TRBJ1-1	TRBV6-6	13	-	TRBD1	TGTGCCAGCAGCCACGACAGGGAAGCTGAAGCTTTCTTT	CASSHDREAEAFF
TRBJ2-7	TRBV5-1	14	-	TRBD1	TGCGCCAGCAGCCCAGGACAGGGACCCTACGAGCAGTACTTC	CASSPGQGPYEQYF
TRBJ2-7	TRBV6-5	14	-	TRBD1	TGTGCCAGCGGGCGGACAGGGGGCTCCTACGAGCAGTACTTC	CASGRTGGSYEQYF
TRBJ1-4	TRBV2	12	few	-	TGTGCCAGCAGTGAAGCCCTCCGGACCCCGGGATTT	CASSEALRTPGF
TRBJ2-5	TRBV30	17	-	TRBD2	TGTGCCTGGAGTCCCCGGACTAGCGGGAGACGGGGATGGACCCAGTACTTC	CAWSPRTSGRRGWTQYF
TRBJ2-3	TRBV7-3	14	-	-	TGTGCCAGCAGCTTAACCGGAGGGACAGATACGCAGTATTTT	CASSLTGGTDTQYF
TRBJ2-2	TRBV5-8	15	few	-	TGTGCCAGCAGCTTGGGGGTTAAGAACACCGGGGAGCTGTTTTTT	CASSLGVKNTGELFF
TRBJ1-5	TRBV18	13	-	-	TGTGCCAGCTCACCGGGAGATAATCAGCCCCAGCATTTT	CASSPGDNQPQHF
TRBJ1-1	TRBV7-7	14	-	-	TGTGCTAGCAGCTCCGGACAGAAGAACACTGAAGCTTTCTTT	CASSSGQKNTEAFF
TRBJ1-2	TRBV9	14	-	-	TGTGCCAGCAGCGTAGAGGAGAGGAGCAGGGGCTACACCTTC	CASSVEERSRGYTF
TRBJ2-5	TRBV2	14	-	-	TGTGCCAGCAGGGACCAAGGATATACGTCGGGCCAGTACTTC	CASRDQGYTSGQYF
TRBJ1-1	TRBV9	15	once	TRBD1	TGTGCCAGCAGCGTGGGACAGGCCTTGAACACTGAAGCTTTCTTT	CASSVGQALNTEAFF
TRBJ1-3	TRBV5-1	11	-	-	TGCGCCAGCAGCTTGGGGGACACCATATATTTT	CASSLGDTIYF
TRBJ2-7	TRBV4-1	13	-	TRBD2	TGCGCCAGCAGCCAAGGGGGACTACGGGAGCAGTACTTC	CASSQGGLREQYF
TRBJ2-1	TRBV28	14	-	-	TGTGCCAGCAGTTTTGGGGAACAGGGCAATGAGCAGTTCTTC	CASSFGEQGNEQFF
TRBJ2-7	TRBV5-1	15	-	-	TGCGCCAGCAGCTTGGGGGGAGTGGGGATCTACGAGCAGTACTTC	CASSLGGVGIYEQYF
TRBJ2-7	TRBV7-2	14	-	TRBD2	TGTGCCAGCAGCCTCGGGACTAGCTATTACGAGCAGTACTTC	CASSLGTSYYEQYF
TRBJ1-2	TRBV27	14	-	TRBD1	TGTGCCAGCAGAGCACAGGGGGAACCCTATGGCTACACCTTC	CASRAQGEPYGYTF
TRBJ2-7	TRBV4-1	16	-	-	TGCGCCAGCAGCCAAGTAACGGCAGCCTTCGACTATGAGCAGTACTTC	CASSQVTAAFDYEQYF
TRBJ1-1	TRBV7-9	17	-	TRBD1	TGTGCCAGCAGCTCAAGTCCCGGGACAGGTTTGAACACTGAAGCTTTCTTT	CASSSSPGTGLNTEAFF
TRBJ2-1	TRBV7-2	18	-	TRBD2	TGTGCCAGCAGCATGCGACTAGCGGGGGCCTTATGGGACAATGAGCAGTTCTTC	CASSMRLAGALWDNEQFF
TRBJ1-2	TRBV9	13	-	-	TGTGCCAGCAGCGTTGACAATAACTATGGCTACACCTTC	CASSVDNNYGYTF
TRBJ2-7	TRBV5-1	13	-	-	TGCGCCAGCAGCCTTCCCGTCCCCCACGAGCAGTACTTC	CASSLPVPHEQYF
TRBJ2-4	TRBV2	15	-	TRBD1	TGTGCCAGCACCACGGGACAGGGGCTGGAAAACATTCAGTACTTC	CASTTGQGLENIQYF
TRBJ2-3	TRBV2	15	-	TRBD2	TGTGCCAGCAGAGAGCGGGATGGGCTTCCAGATACGCAGTATTTT	CASRERDGLPDTQYF
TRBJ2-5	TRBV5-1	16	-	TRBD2	TGCGCCAGCAGCCCCATTCCGGGGGGACTCCACCGGACCCAGTACTTC	CASSPIPGGLHRTQYF
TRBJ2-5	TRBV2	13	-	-	TGTGCCAGCACTGGGGGAGGAAGAGAGACCCAGTACTTC	CASTGGGRETQYF
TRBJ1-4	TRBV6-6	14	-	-	TGTGCCAGCAGTTACTCTCTCGGAAATGAAAAACTGTTTTTT	CASSYSLGNEKLFF
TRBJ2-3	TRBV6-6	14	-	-	TGTGCCAGCAGTTCGACCCTTGTTAGCGATACGCAGTATTTT	CASSSTLVSDTQYF
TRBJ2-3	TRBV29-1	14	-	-	TGCAGCGTTGGGGAGCGCGGAGACACAGATACGCAGTATTTT	CSVGERGDTDTQYF
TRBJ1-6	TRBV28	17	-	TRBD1	TGTGCCAGCAGTTTAGAGCGGGACAGATTTTTTAATTCACCCCTCCACTTT	CASSLERDRFFNSPLHF
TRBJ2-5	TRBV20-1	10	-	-	TGCAGTGCTCGGTGGGAGACCCAGTACTTC	CSARWETQYF
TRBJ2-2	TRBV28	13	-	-	TGTGCCAGCAGTTCGGCCAACACCGGGGAGCTGTTTTTT	CASSSANTGELFF
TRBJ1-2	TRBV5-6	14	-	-	TGTGCCAGCAGCTTAATAGGCCAGGGGAATGGCTACACCTTC	CASSLIGQGNGYTF
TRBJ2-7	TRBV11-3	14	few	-	TGTGCCAGCAGCTTAAGCCGGCTAGTTGGCGAGCAGTACTTC	CASSLSRLVGEQYF